These 2 T cell receptor beta chains came from one sample sequenced in a study of T-cell memory formation after mild COVID-19. TCRdb reprocessed the 5' RACE reads with MiXCR, giving one entry per CDR3 protein. This sample has around 450,000 distinct CDR3 sequences, with 20% to 30% found just once. Sample: PBMCs or a T cell subset sorted from them (not recorded which). Source of these receptors: an adult woman who had mild COVID-19 (a few samples of this study predate the infection). Cell type and time point are not known.

The V call is TRBV6-5, the J call TRBJ1-6, with TRBD1 identical over 8 bases. Germline V gene lookup returns CDR1 MNHEY and CDR2 SVGAGI. The CDR3 extends over 17 amino acids. V was pared by 5 bases and J by 0 bases, with 6 bases of the junction left unmatched. The DNA of the CDR3 is TGTGCCAGCAGTCGACAGGGGCCGAGCTCCTATAATTCACCCCTCCACTTT. The encoded protein is CASSRQGPSSYNSPLHF.

This clonotype was observed a few times. The V gene is TRBV7-8, the J gene TRBJ1-3, with D possibly being TRBD1 (5 bases). V lost 2 bases to trimming and J lost 0 bases, with 11 bases between them. CDR3 length: 16 residues. Germline CDR1 and CDR2: SGHVS and FQNEAQ. The CDR3 reads CASSLRQSASGNTIYF. Written as DNA, the CDR3 is TGTGCCAGCAGCTTACGACAGTCCGCCTCTGGAAACACCATATATTTT. Full variable domain (remainder filled in from reference TRBV7-8 and TRBJ1-3): GAGVSQSPRYKVAKRGQDVALRCDPISGHVSLFWYQQALGQGPEFLTYFQNEAQLDKSGLPSDRFFAERPEGSVSTLKIQRTQQEDSAVYLCASSLRQSASGNTIYFGEGSWLTVV.